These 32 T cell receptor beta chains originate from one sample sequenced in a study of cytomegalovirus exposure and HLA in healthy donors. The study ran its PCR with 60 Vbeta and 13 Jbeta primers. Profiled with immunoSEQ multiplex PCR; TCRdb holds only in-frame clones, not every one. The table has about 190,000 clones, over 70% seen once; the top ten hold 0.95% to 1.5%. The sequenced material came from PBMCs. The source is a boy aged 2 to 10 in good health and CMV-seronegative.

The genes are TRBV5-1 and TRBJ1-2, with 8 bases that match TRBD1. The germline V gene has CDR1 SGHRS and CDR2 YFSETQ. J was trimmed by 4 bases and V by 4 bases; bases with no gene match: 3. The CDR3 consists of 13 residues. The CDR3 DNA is TGCGCCAGCAGCCCAGGGGGCGGCTATGGCTACACCTTC. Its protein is CASSPGGGYGYTF.

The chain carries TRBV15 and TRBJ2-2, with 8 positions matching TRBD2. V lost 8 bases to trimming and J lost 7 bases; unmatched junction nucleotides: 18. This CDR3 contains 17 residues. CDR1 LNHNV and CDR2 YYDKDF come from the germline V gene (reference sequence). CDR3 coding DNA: TGTGCCACCGGCCTCTTACCGGGGGGGCTCAAGTTCGGGGAGCTGTTTTTT. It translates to CATGLLPGGLKFGELFF.

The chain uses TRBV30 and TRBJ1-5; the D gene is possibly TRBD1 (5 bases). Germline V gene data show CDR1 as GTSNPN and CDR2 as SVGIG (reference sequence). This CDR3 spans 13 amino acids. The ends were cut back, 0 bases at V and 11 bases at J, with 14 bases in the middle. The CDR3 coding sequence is TGTGCCTGGAGTGTATCGGGGGGACCTTCCCAGCATTTT. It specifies CAWSVSGGPSQHF.

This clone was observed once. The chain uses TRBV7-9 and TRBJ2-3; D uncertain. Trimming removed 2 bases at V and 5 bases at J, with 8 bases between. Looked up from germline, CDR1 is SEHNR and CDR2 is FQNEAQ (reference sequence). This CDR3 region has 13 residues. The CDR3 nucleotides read TGTGCCAGCAGCTTAATCGCCGGAGATACGCAGTATTTT. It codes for CASSLIAGDTQYF.

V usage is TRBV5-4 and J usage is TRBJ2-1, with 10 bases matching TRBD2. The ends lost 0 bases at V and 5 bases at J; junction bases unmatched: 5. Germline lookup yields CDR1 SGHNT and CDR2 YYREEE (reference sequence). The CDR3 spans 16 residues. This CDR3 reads CASSLEGLAVNNEQFF. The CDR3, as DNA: TGTGCCAGCAGCTTGGAAGGACTAGCGGTTAACAATGAGCAGTTCTTC.

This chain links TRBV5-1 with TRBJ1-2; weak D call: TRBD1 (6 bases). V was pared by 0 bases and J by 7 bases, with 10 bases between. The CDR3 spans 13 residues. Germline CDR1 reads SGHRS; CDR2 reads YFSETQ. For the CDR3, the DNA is TGCGCCAGCAGCTTGGGACAGGTTCCTGGCTACACCTTC. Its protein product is CASSLGQVPGYTF. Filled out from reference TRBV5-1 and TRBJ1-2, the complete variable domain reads KAGVTQTPRYLIKTRGQQVTLSCSPISGHRSVSWYQQTPGQGLQFLFEYFSETQRNKGNFPGRFSGRQFSNSRSEMNVSTLELGDSALYLCASSLGQVPGYTFGSGTRLTVV.

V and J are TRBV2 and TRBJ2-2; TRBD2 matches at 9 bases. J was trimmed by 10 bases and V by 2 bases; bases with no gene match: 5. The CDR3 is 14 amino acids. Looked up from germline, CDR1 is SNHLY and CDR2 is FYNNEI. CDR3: CASSESSGNVELFF. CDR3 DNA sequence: TGTGCCAGCAGTGAATCTAGCGGGAACGTGGAGCTGTTTTTT.

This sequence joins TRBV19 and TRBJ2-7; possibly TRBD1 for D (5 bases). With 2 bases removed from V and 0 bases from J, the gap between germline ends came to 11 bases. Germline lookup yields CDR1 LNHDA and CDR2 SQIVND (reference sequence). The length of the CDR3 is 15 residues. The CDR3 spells CASSIRLDSSYEQYF. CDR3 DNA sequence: TGTGCCAGTAGTATAAGGTTAGACAGCTCCTACGAGCAGTACTTC.

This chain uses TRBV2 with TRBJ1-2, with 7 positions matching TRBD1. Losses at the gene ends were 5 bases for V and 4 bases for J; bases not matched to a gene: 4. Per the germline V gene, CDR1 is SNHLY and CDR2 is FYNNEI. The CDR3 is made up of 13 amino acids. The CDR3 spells CASSLGTAYGYTF. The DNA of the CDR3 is TGTGCCAGCAGTCTCGGGACAGCCTATGGCTACACCTTC. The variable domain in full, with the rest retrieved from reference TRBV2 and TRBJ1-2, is EPEVTQTPSHQVTQMGQEVILRCVPISNHLYFYWYRQILGQKVEFLVSFYNNEISEKSEIFDDQFSVERPDGSNFTLKIRSTKLEDSAMYFCASSLGTAYGYTFGSGTRLTVV.

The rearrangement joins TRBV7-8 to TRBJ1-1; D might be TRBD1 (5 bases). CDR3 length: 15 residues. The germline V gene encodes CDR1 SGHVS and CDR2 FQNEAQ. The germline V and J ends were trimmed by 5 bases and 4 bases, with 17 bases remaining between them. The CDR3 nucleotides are TGTGCCAGCAGCCACGGGAGGCCTGGGGGCACTGAAGCTTTCTTT. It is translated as CASSHGRPGGTEAFF.

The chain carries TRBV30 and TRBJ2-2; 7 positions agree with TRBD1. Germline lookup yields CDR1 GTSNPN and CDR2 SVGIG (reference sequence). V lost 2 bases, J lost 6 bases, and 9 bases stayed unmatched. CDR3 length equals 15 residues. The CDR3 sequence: CAWSIRQGRAGELFF. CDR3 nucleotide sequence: TGTGCCTGGAGTATCCGACAGGGTAGGGCCGGGGAGCTGTTTTTT.

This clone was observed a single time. The CDR3 protein is CASSDLGGSVYEQYF. The CDR3 region has the DNA TGTGCCAGCAGCGATCTGGGCGGGAGCGTATACGAGCAGTACTTC. V gene TRBV7-9 combines with J gene TRBJ2-7; 7 bases line up with TRBD2. The CDR3 sequence is 15 residues long. J was trimmed by 4 bases and V by 5 bases; bases with no gene match: 11. Germline CDR1 reads SEHNR; CDR2 reads FQNEAQ (reference sequence).

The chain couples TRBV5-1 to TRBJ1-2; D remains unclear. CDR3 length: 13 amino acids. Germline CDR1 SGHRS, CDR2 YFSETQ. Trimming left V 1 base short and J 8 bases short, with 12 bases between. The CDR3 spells CASSLLEGLGYTF. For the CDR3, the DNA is TGCGCCAGCAGCTTGCTCGAGGGATTGGGCTACACCTTC. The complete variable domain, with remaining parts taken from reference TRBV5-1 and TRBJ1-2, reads KAGVTQTPRYLIKTRGQQVTLSCSPISGHRSVSWYQQTPGQGLQFLFEYFSETQRNKGNFPGRFSGRQFSNSRSEMNVSTLELGDSALYLCASSLLEGLGYTFGSGTRLTVV.

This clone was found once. CDR3 in amino acids: CASSSHRGGSLEAFF. CDR3 DNA: TGTGCCAGCAGTTCCCACAGGGGGGGTTCGTTGGAAGCTTTCTTT. The chain employs TRBV28 and TRBJ1-1; 8 bases match TRBD1. The trim removed 4 bases at V and 8 bases at J, leaving 12 bases unmatched. Germline V gives CDR1 MDHEN, CDR2 SYDVKM. The CDR3 runs 15 residues.

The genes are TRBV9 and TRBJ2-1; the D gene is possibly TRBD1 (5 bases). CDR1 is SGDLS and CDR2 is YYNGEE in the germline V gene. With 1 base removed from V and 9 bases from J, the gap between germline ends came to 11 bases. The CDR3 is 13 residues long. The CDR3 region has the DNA TGTGCCAGCAGCGTATATCAGGGAAGTGAGCAGTTCTTC. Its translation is CASSVYQGSEQFF.

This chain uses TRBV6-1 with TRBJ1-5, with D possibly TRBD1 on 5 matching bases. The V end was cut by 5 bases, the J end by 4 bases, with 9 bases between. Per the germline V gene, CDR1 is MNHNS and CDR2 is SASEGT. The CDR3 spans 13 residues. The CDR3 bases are TGTGCCAGCAGTTCTGCAGGGAATCAGCCCCAGCATTTT. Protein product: CASSSAGNQPQHF.

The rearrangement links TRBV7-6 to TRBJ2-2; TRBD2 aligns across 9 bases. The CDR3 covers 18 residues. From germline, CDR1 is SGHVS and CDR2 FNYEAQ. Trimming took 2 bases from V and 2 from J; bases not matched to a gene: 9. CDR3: CASSLPIAAGGNTGELFF. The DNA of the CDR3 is TGTGCCAGCAGCTTACCCATCGCAGCGGGAGGAAACACCGGGGAGCTGTTTTTT.

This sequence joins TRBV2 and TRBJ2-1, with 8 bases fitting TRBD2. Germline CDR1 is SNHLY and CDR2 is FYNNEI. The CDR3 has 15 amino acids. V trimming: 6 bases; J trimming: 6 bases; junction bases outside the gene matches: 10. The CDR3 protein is CASRGTTSDFNEQFF. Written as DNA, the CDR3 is TGTGCCAGCAGGGGGACGACTAGCGACTTCAATGAGCAGTTCTTC.

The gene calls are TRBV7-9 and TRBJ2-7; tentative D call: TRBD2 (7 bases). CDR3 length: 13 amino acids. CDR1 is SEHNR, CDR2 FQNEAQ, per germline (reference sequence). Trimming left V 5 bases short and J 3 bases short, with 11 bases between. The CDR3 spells CASSAGASYEQYF. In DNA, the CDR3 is TGTGCCAGCAGCGCGGGGGCTAGCTACGAGCAGTACTTC.

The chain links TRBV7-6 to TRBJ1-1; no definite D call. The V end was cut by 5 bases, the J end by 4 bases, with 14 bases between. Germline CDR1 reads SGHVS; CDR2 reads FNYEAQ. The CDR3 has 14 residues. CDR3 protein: CASSGIGGSTEAFF. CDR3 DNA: TGTGCCAGCAGCGGTATAGGAGGGAGCACTGAAGCTTTCTTT.

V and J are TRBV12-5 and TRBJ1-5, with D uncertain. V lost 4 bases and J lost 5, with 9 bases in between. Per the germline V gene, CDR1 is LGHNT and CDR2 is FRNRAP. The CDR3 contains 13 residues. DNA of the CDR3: TGTGCTAGTGGTTCCGAGAGGGATCAGCCCCAGCATTTT. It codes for CASGSERDQPQHF.

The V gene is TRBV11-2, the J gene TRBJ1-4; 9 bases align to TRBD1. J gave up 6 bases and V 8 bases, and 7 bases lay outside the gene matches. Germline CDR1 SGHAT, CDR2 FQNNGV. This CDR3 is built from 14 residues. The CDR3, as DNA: TGTGCCAGCTCTTTTGGACAGGGGCATGAAAAACTGTTTTTT. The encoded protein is CASSFGQGHEKLFF.

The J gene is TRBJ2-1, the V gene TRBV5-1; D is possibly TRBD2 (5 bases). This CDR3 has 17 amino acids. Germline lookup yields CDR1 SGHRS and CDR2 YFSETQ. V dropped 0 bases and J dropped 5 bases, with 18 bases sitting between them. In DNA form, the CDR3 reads TGCGCCAGCAGCTTGGATCCCCAACGGGGAGCAAACAATGAGCAGTTCTTC. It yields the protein CASSLDPQRGANNEQFF.

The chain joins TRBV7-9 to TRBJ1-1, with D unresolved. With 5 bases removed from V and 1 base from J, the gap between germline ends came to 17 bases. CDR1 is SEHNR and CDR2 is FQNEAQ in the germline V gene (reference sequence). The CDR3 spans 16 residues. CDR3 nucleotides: TGTGCCAGCAGCCCCCCTCCGGCAGGCCCGAACACTGAAGCTTTCTTT. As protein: CASSPPPAGPNTEAFF.

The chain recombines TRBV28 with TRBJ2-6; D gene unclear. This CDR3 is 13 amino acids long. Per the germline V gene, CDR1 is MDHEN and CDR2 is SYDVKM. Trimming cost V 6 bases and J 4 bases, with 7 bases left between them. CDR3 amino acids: CASRGSGANVLTF. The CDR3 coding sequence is TGTGCCAGCAGGGGCTCAGGGGCCAACGTCCTGACTTTC.

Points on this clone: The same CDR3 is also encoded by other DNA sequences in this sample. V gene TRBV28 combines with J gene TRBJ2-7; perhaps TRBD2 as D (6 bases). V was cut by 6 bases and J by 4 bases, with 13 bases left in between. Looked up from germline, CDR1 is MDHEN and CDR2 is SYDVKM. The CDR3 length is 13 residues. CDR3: CASRGGGPYEQYF. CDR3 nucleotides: TGTGCCAGCAGGGGGGGTGGTCCGTACGAGCAGTACTTC.

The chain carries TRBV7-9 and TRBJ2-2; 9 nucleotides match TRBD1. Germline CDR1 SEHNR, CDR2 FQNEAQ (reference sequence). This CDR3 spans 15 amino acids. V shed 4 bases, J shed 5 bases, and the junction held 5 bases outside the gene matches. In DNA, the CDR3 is TGTGCCAGCAGCTCGGGACAGGGAAGAACCGGGGAGCTGTTTTTT. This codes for CASSSGQGRTGELFF.

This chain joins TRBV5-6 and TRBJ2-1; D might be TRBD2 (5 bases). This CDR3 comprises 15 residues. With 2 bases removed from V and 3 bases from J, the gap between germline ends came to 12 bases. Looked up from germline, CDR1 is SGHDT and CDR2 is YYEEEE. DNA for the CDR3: TGTGCCAGCAGCTTCTGGTACGGGAACTACAATGAGCAGTTCTTC. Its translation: CASSFWYGNYNEQFF.

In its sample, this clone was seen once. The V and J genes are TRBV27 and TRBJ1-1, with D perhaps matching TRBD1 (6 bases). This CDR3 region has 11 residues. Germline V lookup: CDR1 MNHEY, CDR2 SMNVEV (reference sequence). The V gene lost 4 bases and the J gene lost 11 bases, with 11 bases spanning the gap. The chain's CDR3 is CASSWGQLAFF. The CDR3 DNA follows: TGTGCCAGCAGTTGGGGGCAGTTGGCTTTCTTT.

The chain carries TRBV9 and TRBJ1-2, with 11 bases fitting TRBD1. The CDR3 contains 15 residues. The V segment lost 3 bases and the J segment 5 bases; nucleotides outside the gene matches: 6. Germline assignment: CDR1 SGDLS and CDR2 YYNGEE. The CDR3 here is CASSAAGTGGYGYTF. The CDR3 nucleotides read TGTGCCAGCAGCGCCGCCGGGACAGGGGGTTATGGCTACACCTTC.

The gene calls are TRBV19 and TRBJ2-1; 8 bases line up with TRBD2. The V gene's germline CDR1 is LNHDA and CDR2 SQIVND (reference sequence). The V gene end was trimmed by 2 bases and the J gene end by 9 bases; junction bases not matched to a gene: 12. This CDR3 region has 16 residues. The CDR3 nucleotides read TGTGCCAGTAGTATATGGCGGGGGGTGGGAAAGGGTGAGCAGTTCTTC. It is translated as CASSIWRGVGKGEQFF.

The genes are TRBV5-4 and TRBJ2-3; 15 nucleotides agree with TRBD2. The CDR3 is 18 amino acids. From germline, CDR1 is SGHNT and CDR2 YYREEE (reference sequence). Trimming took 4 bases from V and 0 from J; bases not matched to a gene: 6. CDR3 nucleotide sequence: TGTGCCAGCAGCGTGGGACTAGCGGGAGGCTACAGCACAGATACGCAGTATTTT. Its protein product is CASSVGLAGGYSTDTQYF.